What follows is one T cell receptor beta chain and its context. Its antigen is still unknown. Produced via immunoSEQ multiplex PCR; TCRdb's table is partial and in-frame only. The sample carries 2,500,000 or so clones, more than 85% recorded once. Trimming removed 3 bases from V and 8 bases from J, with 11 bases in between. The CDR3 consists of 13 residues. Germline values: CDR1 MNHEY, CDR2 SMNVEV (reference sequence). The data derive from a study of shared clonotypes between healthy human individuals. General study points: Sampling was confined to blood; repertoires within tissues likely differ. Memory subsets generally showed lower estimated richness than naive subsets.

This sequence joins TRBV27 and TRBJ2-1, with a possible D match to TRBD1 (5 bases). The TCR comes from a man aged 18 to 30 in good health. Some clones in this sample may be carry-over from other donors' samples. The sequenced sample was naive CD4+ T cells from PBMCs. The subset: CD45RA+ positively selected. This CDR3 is CASSFIQADEQFF. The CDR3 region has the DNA TGTGCCAGCAGTTTTATACAGGCGGATGAGCAGTTCTTC.